This T cell receptor (beta chain) is drawn from a study of breast tumors, draining lymph nodes, adjacent tissues. The study's findings and limits: Findings are consistent with lymph node origin and intratumoral expansion of most tumor T cells. Luminal-like breast cancer showed significantly greater tumor-nontumor repertoire similarity than basal-like breast cancer did. Tumor repertoires ranked between lymph nodes and nontumor tissue in diversity, with V and J gene preferences. The lymph node origin of tumor T cells was framed as consistent with a hypothesis, not demonstrated.

A note on this clonotype: The target antigen is unknown.

Breast cancer patients provided tissue from their axillary draining lymph nodes. One entry per CDR3 protein results from TCRdb running MiXCR on the multiplex PCR reads. The sample has 200,000 to 250,000 distinct CDR3 sequences; 30% to 35% are singletons. Germline lookup yields CDR1 LNHNV and CDR2 YYDKDF (reference sequence). The junction had 8 bases not matched to a gene; V was cut back by 4 bases and J by 5 bases. This CDR3 has 16 amino acids. Specimen: axillary lymph node tissue. The rearrangement joins TRBV15 to TRBJ2-3; TRBD2 agrees at 11 bases. The source of this sequence is a female donor with breast cancer. Some clones in this sample may be carry-over from other donors' samples. The CDR3 bases are TGTGCCACCAGCACCAAACTAGCGGGAGTCGAAGATACGCAGTATTTT. The encoded protein is CATSTKLAGVEDTQYF.